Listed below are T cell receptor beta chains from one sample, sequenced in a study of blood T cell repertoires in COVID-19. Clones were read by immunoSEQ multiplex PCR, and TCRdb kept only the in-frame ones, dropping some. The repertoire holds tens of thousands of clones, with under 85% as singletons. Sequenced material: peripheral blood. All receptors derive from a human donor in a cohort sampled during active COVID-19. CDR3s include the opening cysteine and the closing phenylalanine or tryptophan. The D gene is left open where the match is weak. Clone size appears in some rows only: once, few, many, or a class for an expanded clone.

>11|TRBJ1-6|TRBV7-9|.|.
CASFRGGPLHF
TGTGCCAGCTTCAGGGGTGGACCCCTCCACTTT
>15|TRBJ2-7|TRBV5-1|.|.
CASSLFGPPAYEQYF
TGCGCCAGCAGCTTGTTTGGGCCTCCTGCATACGAGCAGTACTTC
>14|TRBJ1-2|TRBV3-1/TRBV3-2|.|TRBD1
CASSLGAGQGGYTF
TGTGCCAGCAGCCTCGGGGCGGGACAGGGAGGCTACACCTTC
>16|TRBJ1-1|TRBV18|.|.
CASSPPGPAVNTEAFF
TGTGCCAGCTCACCACCGGGGCCGGCGGTGAACACTGAAGCTTTCTTT
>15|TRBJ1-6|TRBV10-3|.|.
CAISESPVPNSPLHF
TGTGCCATCAGTGAGTCCCCCGTCCCTAATTCACCCCTCCACTTT
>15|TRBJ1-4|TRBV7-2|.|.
CASSRAWASGEKLFF
TGTGCCAGCAGCAGGGCATGGGCTAGCGGTGAAAAACTGTTTTTT
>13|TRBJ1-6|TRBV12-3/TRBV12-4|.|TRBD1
CASNLGGGSPLHF
TGTGCCAGCAATTTAGGGGGCGGCTCACCCCTCCACTTT
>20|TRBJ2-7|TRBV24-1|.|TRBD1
CATSDPAGSGGSHSSYEQYF
TGTGCCACCAGTGACCCTGCCGGGTCAGGGGGTTCTCACAGTTCCTACGAGCAGTACTTC
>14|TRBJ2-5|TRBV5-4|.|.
CASSPSQGGETQYF
TGTGCCAGCAGCCCCTCTCAAGGGGGAGAGACCCAGTACTTC
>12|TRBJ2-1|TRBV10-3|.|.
CAISVGDNEQFF
TGTGCCATCAGTGTAGGAGACAATGAGCAGTTCTTC
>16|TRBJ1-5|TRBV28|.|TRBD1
CASSFPGQPLNQPQHF
TGTGCCAGCAGTTTTCCGGGACAGCCATTGAATCAGCCCCAGCATTTT
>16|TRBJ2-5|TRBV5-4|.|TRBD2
CASSFVASGGGETQYF
TGTGCCAGCAGCTTCGTGGCTAGCGGGGGAGGGGAGACCCAGTACTTC
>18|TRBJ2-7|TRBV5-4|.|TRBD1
CASRSTPADRVRSYEQYF
TGTGCCAGCAGATCTACTCCTGCAGACAGGGTCCGGTCCTACGAGCAGTACTTC
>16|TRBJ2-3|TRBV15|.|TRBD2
CATSRRTSGGPDTQYF
TGTGCCACCAGCAGAAGGACTAGCGGGGGTCCAGATACGCAGTATTTT
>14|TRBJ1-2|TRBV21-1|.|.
CASSPPEWGWVYTF
TGTGCCAGCAGCCCACCGGAGTGGGGCTGGGTCTACACCTTC
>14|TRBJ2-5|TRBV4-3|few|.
CASSQDFGGETQYF
TGCGCCAGCAGCCAAGATTTTGGCGGGGAGACCCAGTACTTC
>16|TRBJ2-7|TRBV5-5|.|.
CASSRESPWADYEQYF
TGTGCCAGCAGCCGAGAGTCCCCTTGGGCTGACTACGAGCAGTACTTC
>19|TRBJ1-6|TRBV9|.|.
CASSVYEQASSSYNSPLHF
TGTGCCAGCAGCGTATACGAACAGGCAAGTAGCTCCTATAATTCACCCCTCCACTTT
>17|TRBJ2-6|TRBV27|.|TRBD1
CASSRRTGVTGANVLTF
TGTGCCAGCAGTCGCAGGACAGGGGTTACTGGGGCCAACGTCCTGACTTTC
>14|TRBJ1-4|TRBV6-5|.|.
CASSYSSGPGKLFF
TGTGCCAGCAGTTACTCGAGTGGGCCTGGGAAACTGTTTTTT
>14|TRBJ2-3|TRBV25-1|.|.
CASPCGGSTDTQYF
TGTGCCAGTCCATGCGGGGGCTCCACAGATACGCAGTATTTT
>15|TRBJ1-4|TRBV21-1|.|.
CASSKARYWGEKLFF
TGTGCCAGCAGCAAAGCTCGATACTGGGGCGAAAAACTGTTTTTT
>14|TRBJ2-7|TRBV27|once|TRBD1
CASSWGTGGGEQYF
TGTGCCAGCAGTTGGGGGACAGGGGGCGGTGAGCAGTACTTC
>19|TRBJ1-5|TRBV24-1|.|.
CATSDLLLPGRASNQPQHF
TGTGCCACCAGTGATTTGCTCTTACCTGGCAGGGCCTCCAATCAGCCCCAGCATTTT
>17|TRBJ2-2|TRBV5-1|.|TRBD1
CASSLGTGALNTGELFF
TGCGCCAGCAGCTTGGGGACAGGGGCGTTGAACACCGGGGAGCTGTTTTTT
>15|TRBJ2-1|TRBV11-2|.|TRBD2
CASSLIQRGGHEQFF
TGTGCCAGCAGCTTAATACAGCGGGGGGGCCATGAGCAGTTCTTC
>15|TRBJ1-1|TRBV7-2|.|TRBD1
CASSFSRGTNTEAFF
TGTGCCAGCAGCTTTTCCAGGGGGACGAACACTGAAGCTTTCTTT
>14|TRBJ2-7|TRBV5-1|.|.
CASSLGDFDDEQYF
TGCGCCAGCAGCTTGGGAGATTTTGATGACGAGCAGTACTTC
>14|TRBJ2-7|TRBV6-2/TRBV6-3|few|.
CASSRGRSTYEQYF
TGTGCCAGCAGTAGGGGTCGGTCTACCTACGAGCAGTACTTC